This passage covers 28 T cell receptor beta chains from one sample sequenced in a study of control samples from healthy donors and cancer patients (dated by TCRdb to about 2020). The library was produced with the immunoSEQ multiplex PCR assay. Drawn from immuneACCESS, this table holds only the in-frame rearrangements with V and J called that TCRdb kept. Clones are partly lost; checked studies trace under half to an unresolved V gene and leave the rest unexplained. Recorded for this sample are over 40,000 clones; 88% of them occurred a single time. Roughly 43% of the sample comes from the top ten. The material sequenced was PBMCs. The receptors derive from a man in his fifties or sixties with head and neck cancer.

The gene calls are TRBV6-6 and TRBJ2-2; TRBD2 aligns across 8 bases. Trimming cost V 4 bases and J 7 bases; bases outside gene matches: 8. The CDR3 loop spans 15 amino acids. Germline CDR1 MNHNY, CDR2 SVGAGI (reference sequence). The CDR3 is CASSSLSGTFGELFF. Here the CDR3 DNA reads TGTGCCAGCAGTTCCCTTAGCGGGACGTTCGGGGAGCTGTTTTTT.

J is TRBJ1-4 and V is TRBV7-9; D perhaps matches TRBD1 (5 bases). CDR3 length: 13 residues. Germline V gives CDR1 SEHNR, CDR2 FQNEAQ (reference sequence). Between the trimmed V and J ends, which lost 3 bases and 6 bases, there was a span of 8 bases. The CDR3 sequence: CASSFRDYEKLFF. CDR3 in DNA: TGTGCCAGCAGCTTCAGGGATTATGAAAAACTGTTTTTT.

The J gene is TRBJ2-7, the V gene TRBV11-3; unclear D gene. Trimming took off 5 bases at V and 1 base at J, with 9 bases between the two ends. Germline lookup yields CDR1 SGHNT and CDR2 YENEEA. The CDR3 covers 13 residues. CDR3 nucleotides: TGTGCCAGCAGCAAAGGGAATTCCTACGAGCAGTACTTC. Encoded protein: CASSKGNSYEQYF.

The chain is built from TRBV15 and TRBJ1-2; D is possibly TRBD1 (6 bases). The CDR3 extends over 15 amino acids. Germline CDR1 and CDR2: LNHNV and YYDKDF (reference sequence). V was pared by 0 bases and J by 3 bases, with 11 bases between. CDR3 DNA sequence: TGTGCCACCAGCAGAGATATGGGGGCGGACTATGGCTACACCTTC. This gives the protein CATSRDMGADYGYTF.

The chain uses TRBV19 and TRBJ2-2; 12 bases are a match to TRBD1. The CDR3 has 16 residues. After removal of 3 bases from V and 9 bases from J, the junction contained 8 bases not matched to a gene. In germline, CDR1 is LNHDA, CDR2 SQIVND (reference sequence). CDR3 DNA: TGTGCCAGTAGTATTTCGGGGACAGGGGGCAGAAGGGAGCTGTTTTTT. This codes for CASSISGTGGRRELFF.

With respect to this clone: The junction and the germline gene differ at one end; a read error may be behind it. The V call is TRBV28, the J call TRBJ2-4; TRBD1 aligns across 7 bases. The germline V gene encodes CDR1 MDHEN and CDR2 SYDVKM. The CDR3 contains 13 residues. In nucleotides, the CDR3 is TGTGCCAGCAACAGGGGAGCCCAAAACATTCAGTACTTC. Translating gives CASNRGAQNIQYF.

The sample holds a few counts of this clone. The chain employs TRBV9 and TRBJ1-1; D gene uncertain. Germline V gene data show CDR1 as SGDLS and CDR2 as YYNGEE. The V end was cut by 4 bases, the J end by 2 bases, with 18 bases between. The CDR3 is made up of 16 amino acids. CDR3 bases: TGTGCCAGCAGCCGCAGGTTTTCAGGACCAAACACTGAAGCTTTCTTT. Protein product: CASSRRFSGPNTEAFF.

The chain combines TRBV6-2 or TRBV6-3 with TRBJ2-1, with 8 bases lining up with TRBD1. Losses at the gene ends were 5 bases for V and 6 bases for J; bases not matched to a gene: 0. Looked up from germline, CDR1 is MNHEY and CDR2 is SVGEGT. The CDR3 is 12 residues long. The CDR3 bases are TGTGCCAGCAGTGACAGGGGCAATGAGCAGTTCTTC. Protein product: CASSDRGNEQFF.

V usage is TRBV27 and J usage is TRBJ2-7; D gene unclear. This CDR3 has 13 residues. The V and J ends lost 3 bases and 0 bases respectively, with 6 bases between them. Germline V gene data show CDR1 as MNHEY and CDR2 as SMNVEV (reference sequence). CDR3 bases: TGTGCCAGCAGTTTCTATGACTCCTACGAGCAGTACTTC. Its translation is CASSFYDSYEQYF.

The genes are TRBV4-2 and TRBJ1-6; weak D call: TRBD1 (6 bases). CDR1 LGHNA and CDR2 YNFKEQ come from the germline V gene. The CDR3 totals 15 residues. Between the trimmed V and J ends, which lost 1 base and 14 bases, there was a span of 18 bases. The CDR3 is CASSQVESEGGTLHF. CDR3 coding DNA: TGTGCCAGCAGCCAAGTCGAGTCGGAAGGGGGTACCCTCCACTTT.

This chain uses TRBV6-2 or TRBV6-3 with TRBJ2-7, with TRBD2 matching 11 bases. CDR1 is MNHEY and CDR2 is SVGEGT in the germline V gene. The length of the CDR3 is 15 residues. V trimming: 6 bases; J trimming: 0 bases; junction bases outside the gene matches: 4. CDR3 in DNA: TGTGCCAGCAGCTTTAGCGGGGGGGCCTCCTACGAGCAGTACTTC. Amino acid sequence: CASSFSGGASYEQYF.

The chain combines TRBV7-2 with TRBJ2-4; D unclear. The CDR3 is 14 residues long. Deletions cut 4 bases from V and 4 bases from J, with 11 bases between. Looked up from germline, CDR1 is SGHTA and CDR2 is FQGNSA. CDR3 protein: CASSSQTGKNIQYF. In nucleotides, the CDR3 is TGTGCCAGCAGCTCCCAGACCGGGAAAAACATTCAGTACTTC.

This clone was counted a few times. J is TRBJ2-3 and V is TRBV3-1 (or the pseudogene TRBV3-2); 9 bases line up with TRBD2. V shed 4 bases and J 5 bases; nucleotides not matched to a gene: 10. This CDR3 is 16 amino acids long. From germline, CDR1 is LGHDT and CDR2 YNNKEL (reference sequence). CDR3 loop: CASSRTAGGVLDTQYF. In DNA form, the CDR3 reads TGTGCCAGCAGCCGCACAGCGGGGGGAGTTTTAGATACGCAGTATTTT.

This chain joins TRBV7-8 and TRBJ1-3; possibly TRBD1 for D (6 bases). The CDR3 consists of 20 residues. Germline V gives CDR1 SGHVS, CDR2 FQNEAQ. V was clipped by 5 bases and J by 0 bases, with 26 bases between them. The DNA for the CDR3 is TGTGCCAGCAGCGGCTCCGGGATGGGAGGGGGAACCCACTCTGGAAACACCATATATTTT. Translating it yields CASSGSGMGGGTHSGNTIYF.

This clone was seen a handful of times. V and J are TRBV10-1 and TRBJ2-7; D is tentatively TRBD1 or TRBD2 (5 bases each). Germline CDR1 is WNHNN and CDR2 is SYGVQD (reference sequence). Trimming shortened V by 0 bases and J by 1 base, and 13 bases separated the two germline ends. The CDR3 is 16 residues long. DNA of the CDR3: TGCGCCAGCAGTGAGTCGGTGGGGCGCGGGTCCTACGAGCAGTACTTC. Translation gives CASSESVGRGSYEQYF.

The V gene is TRBV28, the J gene TRBJ2-7; 8 bases match TRBD1. This CDR3 comprises 14 residues. Looked up from germline, CDR1 is MDHEN and CDR2 is SYDVKM. V shed 2 bases, J shed 6 bases, and the junction held 6 bases outside the gene matches. CDR3 region: CASSLGQGTPEQYF. The CDR3, as DNA: TGTGCCAGCAGTTTAGGACAGGGCACTCCCGAGCAGTACTTC. The complete variable domain, with remaining parts taken from reference TRBV28 and TRBJ2-7, reads DVKVTQSSRYLVKRTGEKVFLECVQDMDHENMFWYRQDPGLGLRLIYFSYDVKMKEKGDIPEGYSVSREKKERFSLILESASTNQTSMYLCASSLGQGTPEQYFGPGTRLTVT.

This chain links TRBV5-1 with TRBJ2-7; 16 nucleotides line up with TRBD2. The CDR3 is 18 amino acids. Trimming took 4 bases from V and 0 from J; bases not matched to a gene: 7. The germline gives CDR1 SGHRS, CDR2 YFSETQ. The CDR3 is CASSPGLAGGPLSYEQYF. For the CDR3, the DNA is TGCGCCAGCAGCCCGGGACTAGCGGGAGGGCCACTCTCCTACGAGCAGTACTTC.

The rearrangement uses TRBV19 and TRBJ2-5; TRBD1 might be the D (6 bases). V lost 4 bases, J lost 4 bases, and 13 bases lay in between. CDR1 is LNHDA and CDR2 is SQIVND in the germline V gene (reference sequence). This CDR3 has 14 residues. The CDR3 spells CASSTGQIGETQYF. Here the CDR3 DNA reads TGTGCCAGTAGTACCGGACAGATAGGAGAGACCCAGTACTTC.

The rearrangement joins TRBV19 to TRBJ2-7; 13 bases are shared with TRBD2. With 8 bases clipped from V and 2 bases from J, the junction kept 9 bases outside the gene matches. CDR1 is LNHDA, CDR2 SQIVND, per germline (reference sequence). CDR3 size: 16 residues. CDR3 coding DNA: TGTGCCAGTTCGCCCTCACTAGCGGGGGGGACCTACGAGCAGTACTTC. It translates to CASSPSLAGGTYEQYF.

The V and J genes are TRBV5-4 and TRBJ2-1; D is possibly TRBD1 or TRBD2 (6 bases each). This CDR3 contains 15 residues. The germline V gene encodes CDR1 SGHNT and CDR2 YYREEE (reference sequence). The V and J ends lost 2 bases and 4 bases respectively, with 13 bases between them. CDR3 region: CASSFGGPEYNEQFF. The CDR3 DNA is TGTGCCAGCAGCTTTGGGGGGCCGGAGTACAATGAGCAGTTCTTC.

The gene calls are TRBV19 and TRBJ2-5, with 7 bases fitting TRBD1. This CDR3 region has 15 residues. V gave up 5 bases and J gave up 3 bases; unmatched junction bases: 9. In germline, CDR1 is LNHDA, CDR2 SQIVND (reference sequence). The CDR3 region is CASSRGQDGEETQYF. CDR3 DNA sequence: TGTGCCAGTAGTCGCGGACAGGATGGGGAAGAGACCCAGTACTTC. Drawing the rest from reference TRBV19 and TRBJ2-5, the complete variable domain is DGGITQSPKYLFRKEGQNVTLSCEQNLNHDAMYWYRQDPGQGLRLIYYSQIVNDFQKGDIAEGYSVSREKKESFPLTVTSAQKNPTAFYLCASSRGQDGEETQYFGPGTRLLVL.

The chain employs TRBV4-3 and TRBJ2-3; 14 bases fit TRBD2. V lost 2 bases and J lost 11; bases outside the gene matches: 9. The CDR3 loop spans 16 amino acids. The germline V gene encodes CDR1 LGHNA and CDR2 YSLEER. CDR3 sequence reads: CASSQRTSGGQGLQYF. In DNA, the CDR3 is TGCGCCAGCAGCCAACGGACTAGCGGGGGGCAGGGTCTGCAGTATTTT.

The V gene is TRBV30, the J gene TRBJ2-3, with D perhaps TRBD1 or TRBD2 (5 bases each). CDR1 GTSNPN and CDR2 SVGIG come from the germline V gene (reference sequence). The CDR3 consists of 14 residues. The V end was cut by 8 bases, the J end by 3 bases, with 18 bases between. This CDR3 reads CAGNRGLETDTQYF. The CDR3 coding sequence is TGTGCCGGAAACCGGGGCTTAGAGACAGATACGCAGTATTTT.

As DNA, the CDR3 is TGTGCCAGCAGTGAAACGCGAGCAGGGGTTGTTGATGAGCAGTTCTTC. Its translation: CASSETRAGVVDEQFF. The chain uses TRBV2 and TRBJ2-1, with a tentative D call TRBD1 (6 bases). V was pared by 2 bases and J by 8 bases, with 19 bases between. Germline V lookup: CDR1 SNHLY, CDR2 FYNNEI. The CDR3 has 16 residues.

The chain links TRBV6-5 to TRBJ2-3, with D possibly being TRBD2 (6 bases). Germline V gene data show CDR1 as MNHEY and CDR2 as SVGAGI. The V end was cut by 6 bases, the J end by 8 bases, with 15 bases between. The CDR3 runs to 13 residues. The CDR3, as DNA: TGTGCCAGCAGACGGGACTCCCATTCTACGCAGTATTTT. This sequence encodes CASRRDSHSTQYF.

The rearrangement uses TRBV5-8 and TRBJ2-7, with 8 bases matching TRBD2. The CDR3 runs 15 residues. V dropped 4 bases and J dropped 2; count of bases not matched to a gene: 8. Germline V gene data show CDR1 as SGHTS and CDR2 as YDEGEE. CDR3 sequence reads: CASSREGSAAYEQYF. As DNA, the CDR3 is TGTGCCAGCAGCCGGGAGGGTAGCGCAGCCTACGAGCAGTACTTC. The full variable domain, its missing parts supplied by reference TRBV5-8 and TRBJ2-7, is EAGVTQSPTHLIKTRGQQATLRCSPISGHTSVYWYQQALGLGLQFLLWYDEGEERNRGNFPPRFSGRQFPNYSSELNVNALELEDSALYLCASSREGSAAYEQYFGPGTRLTVT.

The genes are TRBV30 and TRBJ1-5, with D uncertain. V lost 3 bases, J lost 1 base, and 13 bases lay in between. CDR1 is GTSNPN and CDR2 is SVGIG in the germline V gene (reference sequence). This CDR3 region has 15 residues. The CDR3 bases are TGTGCCTGGAGCGCCTTAAAGGGCAGCAATCAGCCCCAGCATTTT. Translating gives CAWSALKGSNQPQHF.

This clone was detected only once. The V call is TRBV27, the J call TRBJ2-5; 8 bases agree with TRBD2. V trimming: 10 bases; J trimming: 2 bases; junction bases outside the gene matches: 12. There are 15 residues in the CDR3. Per germline, CDR1 MNHEY and CDR2 SMNVEV (reference sequence). The CDR3 spells CATQERGGSQETQYF. The DNA of the CDR3 is TGTGCCACCCAAGAACGGGGGGGCTCACAAGAGACCCAGTACTTC.